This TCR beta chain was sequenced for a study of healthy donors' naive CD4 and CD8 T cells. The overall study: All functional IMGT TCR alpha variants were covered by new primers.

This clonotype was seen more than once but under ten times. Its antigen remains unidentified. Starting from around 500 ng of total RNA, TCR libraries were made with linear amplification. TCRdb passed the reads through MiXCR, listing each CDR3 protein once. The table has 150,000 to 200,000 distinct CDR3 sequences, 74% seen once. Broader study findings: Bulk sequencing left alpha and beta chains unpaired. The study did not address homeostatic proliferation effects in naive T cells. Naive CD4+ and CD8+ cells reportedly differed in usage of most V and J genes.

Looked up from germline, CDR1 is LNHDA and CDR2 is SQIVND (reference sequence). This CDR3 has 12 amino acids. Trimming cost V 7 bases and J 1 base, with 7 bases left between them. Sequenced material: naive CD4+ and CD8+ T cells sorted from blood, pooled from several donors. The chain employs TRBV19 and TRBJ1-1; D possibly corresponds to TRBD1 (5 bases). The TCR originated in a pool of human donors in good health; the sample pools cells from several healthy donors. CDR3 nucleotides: TGTGCCAGTAATGACAGGAACACTGAAGCTTTCTTT. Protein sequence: CASNDRNTEAFF.